Following are 32 T cell receptor beta chains from one sample sequenced in a study of blood T cell repertoires in COVID-19. TCRdb keeps only in-frame clones here, not all; method: immunoSEQ multiplex PCR. The sample comprises about 80,000 clones, roughly three quarters of which are singletons, and roughly 15% rests with the top ten. Sequenced: peripheral blood. Every receptor here comes from a man between 65 and 85 years old with active or convalescent COVID-19.

V is TRBV3-1 (or the pseudogene TRBV3-2) and J is TRBJ1-2; tentative D call: TRBD1 (6 bases). Germline V gene lookup returns CDR1 LGHDT and CDR2 YNNKEL (reference sequence). Trimming left V 4 bases short and J 7 bases short, with 16 bases between. The CDR3 length is 14 residues. The CDR3 here is CASSPGAGERGYTF. CDR3 sequence (DNA): TGTGCCAGCAGCCCGGGGGCGGGGGAGCGTGGCTACACCTTC.

The rearrangement links TRBV19 to TRBJ2-6; 13 bases are shared with TRBD2. Germline V gene data show CDR1 as LNHDA and CDR2 as SQIVND (reference sequence). With V trimmed by 7 bases and J by 1 base, 4 bases remained unmatched. The CDR3 has 17 amino acids. CDR3 nucleotides: TGTGCCAGTAACGGACTAGCGGGGGAGTCTGGGGCCAACGTCCTGACTTTC. Its translation is CASNGLAGESGANVLTF.

The gene calls are TRBV10-3 and TRBJ2-2, with TRBD1 matching 9 bases. CDR3 length equals 16 residues. The J segment lost 2 bases and the V segment lost 5 bases, leaving 6 bases of the junction unmatched. CDR1 and CDR2 from the germline V gene are ENHRY and SYGVKD. The CDR3 loop reads CAISFRQGGNTGELFF. The DNA of the CDR3 is TGTGCCATCAGTTTTCGACAGGGGGGTAACACCGGGGAGCTGTTTTTT.

The V and J genes are TRBV12-3 or TRBV12-4 and TRBJ2-3; possibly TRBD1 for D (5 bases). CDR3 length equals 13 residues. Between the trimmed V and J ends, which lost 8 bases and 6 bases, there was a span of 15 bases. CDR3 sequence (DNA): TGTGCCAGCGCCTCCACAGGTCAGGATACGCAGTATTTT. It yields the protein CASASTGQDTQYF.

The V gene is TRBV18, the J gene TRBJ2-3, with 9 bases lining up with TRBD1. The CDR3 loop spans 15 amino acids. From germline, CDR1 is KGHSH and CDR2 LQKENI. Losses at the gene ends were 4 bases for V and 0 bases for J; bases not matched to a gene: 2. The CDR3 reads CASSRGQGSTDTQYF. CDR3 bases: TGTGCCAGCTCACGCGGACAGGGGAGCACAGATACGCAGTATTTT.

The chain joins TRBV20-1 to TRBJ2-6, with D hard to call. CDR1 and CDR2 from the germline V gene are DFQATT and SNEGSKA (reference sequence). The CDR3 runs 14 residues. Deletions cut 3 bases from V and 0 bases from J, with 6 bases between. CDR3 coding DNA: TGCAGTGCTAGTCTGTACTCTGGGGCCAACGTCCTGACTTTC. This codes for CSASLYSGANVLTF.

This clone has just one count. This chain connects TRBV12-3 or TRBV12-4 to TRBJ2-1; 8 positions match TRBD2. The CDR3 contains 12 residues. V dropped 3 bases and J dropped 12; count of bases not matched to a gene: 4. The CDR3 here is CASSFQGLGQFF. CDR3 DNA sequence: TGTGCCAGCAGTTTTCAGGGACTAGGGCAGTTCTTC.

V is TRBV2 and J is TRBJ1-1, with 8 bases matching TRBD1. This CDR3 region has 13 residues. Germline V gene lookup returns CDR1 SNHLY and CDR2 FYNNEI. The J segment lost 3 bases and the V segment lost 5 bases, leaving 2 bases of the junction unmatched. In nucleotides, the CDR3 is TGTGCCAGCAGTTACAGGGGGGACACTGAAGCTTTCTTT. This translates into CASSYRGDTEAFF. Together with reference TRBV2 and TRBJ1-1, the CDR3 gives the full variable domain: EPEVTQTPSHQVTQMGQEVILRCVPISNHLYFYWYRQILGQKVEFLVSFYNNEISEKSEIFDDQFSVERPDGSNFTLKIRSTKLEDSAMYFCASSYRGDTEAFFGQGTRLTVV.

As concerns this clone: Other nucleotide sequences in the sample specify the same CDR3. The V call is TRBV19, the J call TRBJ1-1, with no clear D. The CDR3 loop spans 14 amino acids. The V gene's germline CDR1 is LNHDA and CDR2 SQIVND (reference sequence). The V end was cut by 3 bases, the J end by 2 bases, with 10 bases between. As DNA, the CDR3 is TGTGCCAGTAGTATTAACAGACCCAACACTGAAGCTTTCTTT. Encoded protein: CASSINRPNTEAFF.

The chain joins TRBV7-8 to TRBJ1-4; D might be TRBD1 (5 bases). V shed 3 bases and J shed 8 bases, with 13 bases lying between them. From germline, CDR1 is SGHVS and CDR2 FQNEAQ. The CDR3 loop spans 14 amino acids. The chain's CDR3 is CASSFGGGREKLFF. CDR3 bases: TGTGCCAGCAGCTTTGGGGGAGGACGGGAAAAACTGTTTTTT.

The chain couples TRBV28 to TRBJ2-7, with D possibly matching TRBD2 (6 bases). CDR3 length: 15 residues. Germline lookup yields CDR1 MDHEN and CDR2 SYDVKM. Trimming pared 5 bases from V and 7 bases from J, leaving 21 bases between. The CDR3 DNA reads TGTGCCAGCAGTCCTACGGGGGATCAATCGTTAGAGCAGTACTTC. Encoded protein: CASSPTGDQSLEQYF.

The rearrangement uses TRBV10-3 and TRBJ2-5; weak D call: TRBD2 (6 bases). The CDR3 contains 16 residues. V was trimmed by 1 base and J by 3 bases, leaving 15 bases between them. Germline V lookup: CDR1 ENHRY, CDR2 SYGVKD. CDR3 amino acids: CAISEYGGAKKETQYF. The CDR3 DNA reads TGTGCCATCAGTGAGTACGGCGGGGCAAAGAAAGAGACCCAGTACTTC.

CDR3 in amino acids: CASSLMSAGAESPLHF. As DNA, the CDR3 is TGCGCCAGCAGCTTGATGTCGGCAGGGGCGGAATCACCCCTCCACTTT. V is TRBV5-1 and J is TRBJ1-6; possible D gene TRBD1, 6 bases. The CDR3 spans 16 residues. Trimming pared 1 base from V and 10 bases from J, leaving 18 bases between. Germline CDR1 reads SGHRS; CDR2 reads YFSETQ.

This chain uses TRBV10-1 with TRBJ2-2, with unresolved D. Germline CDR1 is WNHNN and CDR2 is SYGVQD (reference sequence). V dropped 3 bases and J dropped 7 bases, with 9 bases sitting between them. The CDR3 loop spans 13 amino acids. CDR3 in amino acids: CASSESVVGELFF. The CDR3 DNA follows: TGCGCCAGCAGTGAATCGGTGGTCGGGGAGCTGTTTTTT.

Only a few counts were recorded for this clone. The chain's CDR3 is CASSLDISFDEQYF. The DNA of the CDR3 is TGCGCCAGCAGCTTGGATATTAGTTTCGACGAGCAGTACTTC. V is TRBV5-1 and J is TRBJ2-7; D gene unclear. The germline V gene has CDR1 SGHRS and CDR2 YFSETQ. CDR3 length equals 14 residues. V lost 0 bases and J 5 bases, leaving 12 bases between the germline ends.

The chain is built from TRBV10-3 and TRBJ1-1; D gene uncertain. Per the germline V gene, CDR1 is ENHRY and CDR2 is SYGVKD. Trimming took off 6 bases at V and 0 bases at J, with 20 bases between the two ends. The CDR3 covers 17 residues. CDR3 sequence: CAIRNNLGGQMNTEAFF. The CDR3, as DNA: TGTGCCATCAGAAACAACTTAGGAGGGCAGATGAACACTGAAGCTTTCTTT.

This chain joins TRBV19 and TRBJ2-3; D remains ambiguous. The V gene's germline CDR1 is LNHDA and CDR2 SQIVND (reference sequence). The V gene lost 4 bases and the J gene lost 5 bases, with 10 bases spanning the gap. This CDR3 contains 13 residues. The CDR3 DNA reads as TGTGCCAGTAGTAACCCGATAGAAGATACGCAGTATTTT. This translates into CASSNPIEDTQYF.

In DNA form, the CDR3 reads TGTGCCAGCAGTCCTACGACAGGGGGCGGGGGTGGCTACACCTTC. As protein: CASSPTTGGGGGYTF. The J gene is TRBJ1-2, the V gene TRBV6-5, with TRBD1 matching 10 bases. There are 15 residues in the CDR3. CDR1 is MNHEY, CDR2 SVGAGI, per germline. With 5 bases clipped from V and 7 bases from J, the junction kept 10 bases outside the gene matches.

This clone has just one count. The CDR3 nucleotides are TGTGCCAGCAGCCCGTCCCCCCAAGAGACCCAGTACTTC. Amino acids: CASSPSPQETQYF. The genes are TRBV7-2 and TRBJ2-5, with unresolved D. The CDR3 contains 13 residues. Germline assignment: CDR1 SGHTA and CDR2 FQGNSA. Trimming stripped 5 bases from V and 1 base from J, with 8 bases between. Filled out from reference TRBV7-2 and TRBJ2-5, the complete variable domain reads GAGVSQSPSNKVTEKGKDVELRCDPISGHTALYWYRQSLGQGLEFLIYFQGNSAPDKSGLPSDRFSAERTGGSVSTLTIQRTQQEDSAVYLCASSPSPQETQYFGPGTRLLVL.

This clone occurred once. The chain combines TRBV3-1 (or the pseudogene TRBV3-2) with TRBJ2-3; 7 bases map to TRBD2. Germline CDR1 LGHDT, CDR2 YNNKEL (reference sequence). The length of the CDR3 is 16 residues. The V gene end was trimmed by 0 bases and the J gene end by 13 bases; junction bases not matched to a gene: 16. CDR3 bases: TGTGCCAGCAGCCAAGATGAGAGAGGGAAGGGACGGGGGGAGTATTTT. Protein product: CASSQDERGKGRGEYF.

The chain couples TRBV10-3 to TRBJ1-5; D ambiguous. V lost 0 bases and J lost 9, with 9 bases in between. The germline gives CDR1 ENHRY, CDR2 SYGVKD. This CDR3 contains 13 residues. The CDR3 region is CAISESGEGPQHF. The CDR3 bases are TGTGCCATCAGTGAGTCGGGTGAGGGGCCCCAGCATTTT.

The chain employs TRBV7-9 and TRBJ1-1; a possible D gene is TRBD1 (5 bases). There are 12 residues in the CDR3. Trimming took off 0 bases at V and 7 bases at J, with 6 bases between the two ends. The germline gives CDR1 SEHNR, CDR2 FQNEAQ (reference sequence). The CDR3 loop is CASSLAGHEAFF. CDR3 sequence (DNA): TGTGCCAGCAGCTTAGCAGGACATGAAGCTTTCTTT.

This clone was observed a few times. The chain combines TRBV5-1 with TRBJ2-3; maybe TRBD1 (5 bases). The CDR3 length is 14 residues. Germline lookup yields CDR1 SGHRS and CDR2 YFSETQ. Trimming left V 5 bases short and J 4 bases short, with 14 bases between. The DNA for the CDR3 is TGCGCCAGCAGTCCGCCAGGGTCCCCAGATACGCAGTATTTT. Translating gives CASSPPGSPDTQYF.

The chain carries TRBV18 and TRBJ1-1, with TRBD1 matching over 7 bases. After removal of 2 bases from V and 1 base from J, the junction contained 4 bases not matched to a gene. CDR3 length equals 15 residues. Germline loops: CDR1 KGHSH, CDR2 LQKENI. CDR3 residues: CASSPSGQENTEAFF. The CDR3 DNA reads TGTGCCAGCTCACCAAGCGGACAGGAGAACACTGAAGCTTTCTTT.

The chain links TRBV5-1 to TRBJ2-7; weak D call: TRBD1 (5 bases). The CDR3 contains 15 residues. Germline assignment: CDR1 SGHRS and CDR2 YFSETQ. Trimming removed 4 bases at V and 5 bases at J, with 19 bases between. The CDR3 DNA is TGCGCCAGCAGCCCCAGGGAAGGGTTATCCAACGAGCAGTACTTC. Residues: CASSPREGLSNEQYF.

The chain is built from TRBV2 and TRBJ1-5; D is unresolved. The CDR3 has 13 residues. Germline V gene lookup returns CDR1 SNHLY and CDR2 FYNNEI. V lost 7 bases and J lost 2, with 9 bases in between. Here the CDR3 reads CASKVEGNQPQHF. In nucleotides, the CDR3 is TGTGCCAGCAAGGTGGAGGGCAATCAGCCCCAGCATTTT.

DNA for the CDR3: TGTGCCAGCCGACAGGGGGCGAAGAACACCGGGGAGCTGTTTTTT. Translated, it gives CASRQGAKNTGELFF. This sequence joins TRBV7-3 and TRBJ2-2, with 10 bases identical to TRBD1. The V gene end was trimmed by 8 bases and the J gene end by 1 base; junction bases not matched to a gene: 4. There are 15 residues in the CDR3. The germline CDR1 and CDR2 sequences are SGHTA and FQGTGA. The variable domain in full, completed from reference TRBV7-3 and TRBJ2-2, reads GAGVSQTPSNKVTEKGKYVELRCDPISGHTALYWYRQSLGQGPEFLIYFQGTGAADDSGLPNDRFFAVRPEGSVSTLKIQRTERGDSAVYLCASRQGAKNTGELFFGEGSRLTVL.

The rearrangement uses TRBV7-2 and TRBJ2-7; 8 bases are shared with TRBD1. Looked up from germline, CDR1 is SGHTA and CDR2 is FQGNSA. Losses at the gene ends were 3 bases for V and 2 bases for J; bases not matched to a gene: 3. The CDR3 runs 14 residues. CDR3 nucleotides: TGTGCCAGCAGCTTGGGACAGGCCGCCTACGAGCAGTACTTC. It codes for CASSLGQAAYEQYF.

This clone appeared a few times. The gene calls are TRBV28 and TRBJ2-7, with a tentative D call TRBD2 (5 bases). Looked up from germline, CDR1 is MDHEN and CDR2 is SYDVKM. Between the trimmed V and J ends, which lost 2 bases and 6 bases, there was a span of 11 bases. This CDR3 has 13 amino acids. The CDR3 is CASSLEGFPEQYF. CDR3 nucleotides: TGTGCCAGCAGTTTAGAGGGTTTCCCCGAGCAGTACTTC.

The chain has TRBV11-3 and TRBJ2-7, with D possibly TRBD2 on 7 matching bases. The ends were cut back, 6 bases at V and 5 bases at J, with 20 bases in the middle. This CDR3 contains 15 residues. Germline assignment: CDR1 SGHNT and CDR2 YENEEA. The CDR3 region is CASSRSGGEENEQYF. The CDR3 nucleotides are TGTGCCAGCAGTCGATCGGGGGGCGAGGAGAACGAGCAGTACTTC.

The chain recombines TRBV6-5 with TRBJ1-6, with D tentatively TRBD1 (5 bases). CDR1 MNHEY and CDR2 SVGAGI come from the germline V gene. The CDR3 runs 13 residues. Trimming pared 6 bases from V and 10 bases from J, leaving 13 bases between. Here the CDR3 reads CASRTERGSPLHF. In nucleotides, the CDR3 is TGTGCCAGCAGGACGGAACGGGGGTCACCCCTCCACTTT.

The rearrangement joins TRBV23-1 to TRBJ1-1; D is unresolved. TRBV23-1 is annotated as an ORF whose role is uncertain. The CDR3 sequence is 13 residues long. Trimming shortened V by 8 bases and J by 1 base, and 11 bases separated the two germline ends. CDR3 sequence (DNA): TGCGCCAGCGTGCCTGGAGCGAACACTGAAGCTTTCTTT. It codes for CASVPGANTEAFF.